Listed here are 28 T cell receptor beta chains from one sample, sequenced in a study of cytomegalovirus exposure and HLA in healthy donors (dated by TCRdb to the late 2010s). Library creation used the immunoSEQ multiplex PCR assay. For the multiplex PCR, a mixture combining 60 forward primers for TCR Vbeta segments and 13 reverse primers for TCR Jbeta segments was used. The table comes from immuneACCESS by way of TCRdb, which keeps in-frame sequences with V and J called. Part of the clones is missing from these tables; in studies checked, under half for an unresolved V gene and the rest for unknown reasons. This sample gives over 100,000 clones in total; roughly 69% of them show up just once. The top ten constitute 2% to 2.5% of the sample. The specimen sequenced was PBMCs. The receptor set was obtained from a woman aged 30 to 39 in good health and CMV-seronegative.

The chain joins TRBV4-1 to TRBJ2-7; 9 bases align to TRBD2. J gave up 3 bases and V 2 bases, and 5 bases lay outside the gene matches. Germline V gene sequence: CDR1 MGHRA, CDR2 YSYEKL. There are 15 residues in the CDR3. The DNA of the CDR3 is TGCGCCAGCAGCCAACCGGGACTAGCTGACTACGAGCAGTACTTC. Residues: CASSQPGLADYEQYF.

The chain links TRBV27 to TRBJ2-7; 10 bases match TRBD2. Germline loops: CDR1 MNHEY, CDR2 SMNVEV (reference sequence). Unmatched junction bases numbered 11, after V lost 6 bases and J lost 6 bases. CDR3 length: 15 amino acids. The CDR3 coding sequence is TGTGCCAGCAGCACAGTAGCGGGAGGACTTTCCGAGCAGTACTTC. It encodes CASSTVAGGLSEQYF.

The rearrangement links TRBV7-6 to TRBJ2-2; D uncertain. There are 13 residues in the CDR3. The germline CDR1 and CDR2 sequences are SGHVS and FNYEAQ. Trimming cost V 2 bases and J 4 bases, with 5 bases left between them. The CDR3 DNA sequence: TGTGCCAGCAGCTTAACTACCACCGGGGAGCTGTTTTTT. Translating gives CASSLTTTGELFF.

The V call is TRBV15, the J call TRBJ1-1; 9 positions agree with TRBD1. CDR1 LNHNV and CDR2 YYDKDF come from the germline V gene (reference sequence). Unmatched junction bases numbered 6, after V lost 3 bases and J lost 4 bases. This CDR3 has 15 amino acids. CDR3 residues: CATSSYRGLTTEAFF. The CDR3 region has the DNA TGTGCCACCAGCAGCTACAGGGGGCTGACCACTGAAGCTTTCTTT.

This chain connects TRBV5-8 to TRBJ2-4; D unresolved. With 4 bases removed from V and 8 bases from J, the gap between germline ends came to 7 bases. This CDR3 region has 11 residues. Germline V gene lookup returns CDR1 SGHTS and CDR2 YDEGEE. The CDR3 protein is CASSLRDIQYF. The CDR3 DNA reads TGTGCCAGCAGCCTCCGGGACATTCAGTACTTC.

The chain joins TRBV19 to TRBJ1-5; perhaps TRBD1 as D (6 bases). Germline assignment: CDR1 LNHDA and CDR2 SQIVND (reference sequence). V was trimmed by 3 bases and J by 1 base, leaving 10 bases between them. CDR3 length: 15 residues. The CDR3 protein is CASSMYGQSNQPQHF. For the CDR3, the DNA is TGTGCCAGTAGTATGTACGGACAGAGCAATCAGCCCCAGCATTTT. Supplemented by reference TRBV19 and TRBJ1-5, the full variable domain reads DGGITQSPKYLFRKEGQNVTLSCEQNLNHDAMYWYRQDPGQGLRLIYYSQIVNDFQKGDIAEGYSVSREKKESFPLTVTSAQKNPTAFYLCASSMYGQSNQPQHFGDGTRLSIL.

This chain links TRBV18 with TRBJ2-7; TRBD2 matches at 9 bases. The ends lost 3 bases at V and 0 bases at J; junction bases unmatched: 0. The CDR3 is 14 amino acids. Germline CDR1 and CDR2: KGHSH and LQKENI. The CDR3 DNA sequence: TGTGCCAGCTCACCGGGACTAGCCTCCTACGAGCAGTACTTC. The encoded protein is CASSPGLASYEQYF.

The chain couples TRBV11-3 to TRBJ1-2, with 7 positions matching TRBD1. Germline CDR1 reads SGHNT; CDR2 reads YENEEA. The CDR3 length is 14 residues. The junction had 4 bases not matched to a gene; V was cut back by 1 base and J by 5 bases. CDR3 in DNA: TGTGCCAGCAGCTTAGGGCCGACAGGGTATGGCTACACCTTC. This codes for CASSLGPTGYGYTF.

CDR3 DNA sequence: TGTGCCAGCAGCTTAGTTACAGGGAACACTGAAGCTTTCTTT. Its translation: CASSLVTGNTEAFF. This chain joins TRBV7-9 and TRBJ1-1, with D possibly TRBD1 on 5 matching bases. V lost 1 base to trimming and J lost 1 base, with 7 bases between them. The germline V gene has CDR1 SEHNR and CDR2 FQNEAQ (reference sequence). There are 14 residues in the CDR3.

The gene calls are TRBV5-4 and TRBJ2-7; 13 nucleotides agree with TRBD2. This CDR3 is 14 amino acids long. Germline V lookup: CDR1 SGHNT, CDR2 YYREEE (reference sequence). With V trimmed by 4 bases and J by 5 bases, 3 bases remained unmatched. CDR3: CASSQGLAGDEQYF. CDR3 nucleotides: TGTGCCAGCAGCCAAGGACTAGCGGGAGACGAGCAGTACTTC.

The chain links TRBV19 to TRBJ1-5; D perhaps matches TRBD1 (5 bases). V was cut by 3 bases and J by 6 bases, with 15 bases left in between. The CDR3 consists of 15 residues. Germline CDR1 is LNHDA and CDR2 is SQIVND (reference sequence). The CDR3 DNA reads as TGTGCCAGTAGTATCCCCGACAGTCCGGCTCAGCCCCAGCATTTT. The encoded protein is CASSIPDSPAQPQHF.

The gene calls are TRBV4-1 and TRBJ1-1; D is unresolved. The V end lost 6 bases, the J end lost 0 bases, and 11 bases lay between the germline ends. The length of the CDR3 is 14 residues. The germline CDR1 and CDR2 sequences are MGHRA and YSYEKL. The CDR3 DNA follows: TGCGCCAGCAGTCCACAAACAATGAACACTGAAGCTTTCTTT. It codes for CASSPQTMNTEAFF.

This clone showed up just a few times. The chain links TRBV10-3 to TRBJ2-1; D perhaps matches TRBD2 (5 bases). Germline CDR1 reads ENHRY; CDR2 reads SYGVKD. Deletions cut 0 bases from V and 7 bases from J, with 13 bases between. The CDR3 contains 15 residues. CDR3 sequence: CAISESLAAGNEQFF. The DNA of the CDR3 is TGTGCCATCAGTGAGTCTCTAGCCGCCGGGAATGAGCAGTTCTTC.

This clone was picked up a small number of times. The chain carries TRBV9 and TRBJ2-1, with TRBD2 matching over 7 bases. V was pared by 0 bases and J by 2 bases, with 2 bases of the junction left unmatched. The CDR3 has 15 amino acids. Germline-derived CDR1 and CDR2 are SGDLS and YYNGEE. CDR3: CASSVELAPYNEQFF. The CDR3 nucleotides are TGTGCCAGCAGCGTAGAACTAGCGCCCTACAATGAGCAGTTCTTC.

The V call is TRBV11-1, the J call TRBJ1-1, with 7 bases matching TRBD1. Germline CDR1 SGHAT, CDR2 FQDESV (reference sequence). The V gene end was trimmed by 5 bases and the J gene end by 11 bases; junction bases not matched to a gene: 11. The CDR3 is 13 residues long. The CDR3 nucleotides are TGTGCCAGCAGCCTGACAGGGCCGGGAGGGGCTTTCTTT. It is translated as CASSLTGPGGAFF.

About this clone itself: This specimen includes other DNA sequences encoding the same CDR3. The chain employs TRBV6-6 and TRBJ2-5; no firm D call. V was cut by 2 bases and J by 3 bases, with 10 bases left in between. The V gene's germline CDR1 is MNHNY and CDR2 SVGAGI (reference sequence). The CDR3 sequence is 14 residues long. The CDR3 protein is CASSYSSGEETQYF. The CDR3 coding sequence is TGTGCCAGCAGTTACAGTTCCGGAGAAGAGACCCAGTACTTC.

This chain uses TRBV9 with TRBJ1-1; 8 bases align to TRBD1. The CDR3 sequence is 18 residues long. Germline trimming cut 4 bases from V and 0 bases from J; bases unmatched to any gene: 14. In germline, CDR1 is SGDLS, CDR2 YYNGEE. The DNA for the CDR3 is TGTGCCAGCAGCCCGAGAGGGGGACAGGACAGCATGAACACTGAAGCTTTCTTT. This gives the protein CASSPRGGQDSMNTEAFF.

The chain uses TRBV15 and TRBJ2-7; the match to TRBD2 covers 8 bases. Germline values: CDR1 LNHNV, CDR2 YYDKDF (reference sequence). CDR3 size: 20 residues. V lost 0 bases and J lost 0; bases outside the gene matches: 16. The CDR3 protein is CATSREFWVGGGRTSYEQYF. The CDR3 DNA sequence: TGTGCCACCAGCAGAGAATTTTGGGTAGGCGGCGGGAGGACCTCCTACGAGCAGTACTTC.

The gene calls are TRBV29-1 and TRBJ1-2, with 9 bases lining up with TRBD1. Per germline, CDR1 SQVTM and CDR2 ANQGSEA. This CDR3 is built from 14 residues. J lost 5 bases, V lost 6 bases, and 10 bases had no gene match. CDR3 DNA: TGCAGCGTCGCGTTTAGGACAGGGGCGTATGGCTACACCTTC. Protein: CSVAFRTGAYGYTF.

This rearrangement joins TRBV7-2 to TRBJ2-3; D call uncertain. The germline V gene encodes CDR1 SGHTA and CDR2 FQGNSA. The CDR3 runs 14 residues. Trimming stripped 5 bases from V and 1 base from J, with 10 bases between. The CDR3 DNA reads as TGTGCCAGCAGCCCATACAGTCGCACAGATACGCAGTATTTT. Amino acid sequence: CASSPYSRTDTQYF.

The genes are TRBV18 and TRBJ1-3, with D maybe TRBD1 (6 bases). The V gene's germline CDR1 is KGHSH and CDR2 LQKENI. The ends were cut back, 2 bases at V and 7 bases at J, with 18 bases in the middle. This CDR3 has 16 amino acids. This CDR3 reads CASSPNSGQETNTIYF. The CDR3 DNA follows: TGTGCCAGCTCACCAAATTCGGGACAAGAAACGAACACCATATATTTT.

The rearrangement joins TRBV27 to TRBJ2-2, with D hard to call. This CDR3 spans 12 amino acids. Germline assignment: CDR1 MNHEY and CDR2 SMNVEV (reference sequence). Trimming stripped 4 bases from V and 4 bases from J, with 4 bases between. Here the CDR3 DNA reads TGTGCCAGCAGTTCCCTCACCGGGGAGCTGTTTTTT. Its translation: CASSSLTGELFF.

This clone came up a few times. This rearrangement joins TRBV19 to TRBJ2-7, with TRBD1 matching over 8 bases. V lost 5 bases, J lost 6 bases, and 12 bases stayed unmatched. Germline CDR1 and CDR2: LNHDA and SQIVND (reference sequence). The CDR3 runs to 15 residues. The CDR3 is CASSSTGGPNSEQYF. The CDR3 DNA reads TGTGCCAGTAGTTCTACAGGGGGTCCCAACAGCGAGCAGTACTTC.

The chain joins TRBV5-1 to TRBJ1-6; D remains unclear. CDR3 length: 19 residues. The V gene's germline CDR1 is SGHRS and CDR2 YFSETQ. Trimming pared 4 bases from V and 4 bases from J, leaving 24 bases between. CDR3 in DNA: TGCGCCAGCAGCCCCGCCGCGGGGTTCGGTAGTACGTATAATTCACCCCTCCACTTT. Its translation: CASSPAAGFGSTYNSPLHF.

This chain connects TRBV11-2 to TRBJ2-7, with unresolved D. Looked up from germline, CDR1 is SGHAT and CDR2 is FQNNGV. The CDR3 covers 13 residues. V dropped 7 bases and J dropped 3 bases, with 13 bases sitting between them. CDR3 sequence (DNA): TGTGCCAGCAACACAGTGCTCGGCTACGAGCAGTACTTC. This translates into CASNTVLGYEQYF. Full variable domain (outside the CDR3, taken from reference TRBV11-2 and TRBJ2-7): EAGVAQSPRYKIIEKRQSVAFWCNPISGHATLYWYQQILGQGPKLLIQFQNNGVVDDSQLPKDRFSAERLKGVDSTLKIQPAKLEDSAVYLCASNTVLGYEQYFGPGTRLTVT.

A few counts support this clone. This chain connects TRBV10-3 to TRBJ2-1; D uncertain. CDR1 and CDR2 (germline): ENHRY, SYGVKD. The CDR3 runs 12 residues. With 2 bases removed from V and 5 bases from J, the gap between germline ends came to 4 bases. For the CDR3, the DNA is TGTGCCATCAGTGAGACTAACAATGAGCAGTTCTTC. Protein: CAISETNNEQFF.

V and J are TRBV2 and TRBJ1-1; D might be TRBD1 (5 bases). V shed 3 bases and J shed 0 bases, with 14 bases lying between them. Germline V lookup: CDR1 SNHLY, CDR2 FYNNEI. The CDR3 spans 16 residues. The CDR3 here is CASSEAGPVMNTEAFF. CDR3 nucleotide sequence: TGTGCCAGCAGTGAGGCAGGGCCCGTCATGAACACTGAAGCTTTCTTT.

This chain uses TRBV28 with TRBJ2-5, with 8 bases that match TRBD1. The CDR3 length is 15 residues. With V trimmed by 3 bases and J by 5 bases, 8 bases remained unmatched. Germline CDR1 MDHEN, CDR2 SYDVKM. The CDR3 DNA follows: TGTGCCAGCAGTTTGGACAGGGCACGGGGGGAGACCCAGTACTTC. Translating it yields CASSLDRARGETQYF.